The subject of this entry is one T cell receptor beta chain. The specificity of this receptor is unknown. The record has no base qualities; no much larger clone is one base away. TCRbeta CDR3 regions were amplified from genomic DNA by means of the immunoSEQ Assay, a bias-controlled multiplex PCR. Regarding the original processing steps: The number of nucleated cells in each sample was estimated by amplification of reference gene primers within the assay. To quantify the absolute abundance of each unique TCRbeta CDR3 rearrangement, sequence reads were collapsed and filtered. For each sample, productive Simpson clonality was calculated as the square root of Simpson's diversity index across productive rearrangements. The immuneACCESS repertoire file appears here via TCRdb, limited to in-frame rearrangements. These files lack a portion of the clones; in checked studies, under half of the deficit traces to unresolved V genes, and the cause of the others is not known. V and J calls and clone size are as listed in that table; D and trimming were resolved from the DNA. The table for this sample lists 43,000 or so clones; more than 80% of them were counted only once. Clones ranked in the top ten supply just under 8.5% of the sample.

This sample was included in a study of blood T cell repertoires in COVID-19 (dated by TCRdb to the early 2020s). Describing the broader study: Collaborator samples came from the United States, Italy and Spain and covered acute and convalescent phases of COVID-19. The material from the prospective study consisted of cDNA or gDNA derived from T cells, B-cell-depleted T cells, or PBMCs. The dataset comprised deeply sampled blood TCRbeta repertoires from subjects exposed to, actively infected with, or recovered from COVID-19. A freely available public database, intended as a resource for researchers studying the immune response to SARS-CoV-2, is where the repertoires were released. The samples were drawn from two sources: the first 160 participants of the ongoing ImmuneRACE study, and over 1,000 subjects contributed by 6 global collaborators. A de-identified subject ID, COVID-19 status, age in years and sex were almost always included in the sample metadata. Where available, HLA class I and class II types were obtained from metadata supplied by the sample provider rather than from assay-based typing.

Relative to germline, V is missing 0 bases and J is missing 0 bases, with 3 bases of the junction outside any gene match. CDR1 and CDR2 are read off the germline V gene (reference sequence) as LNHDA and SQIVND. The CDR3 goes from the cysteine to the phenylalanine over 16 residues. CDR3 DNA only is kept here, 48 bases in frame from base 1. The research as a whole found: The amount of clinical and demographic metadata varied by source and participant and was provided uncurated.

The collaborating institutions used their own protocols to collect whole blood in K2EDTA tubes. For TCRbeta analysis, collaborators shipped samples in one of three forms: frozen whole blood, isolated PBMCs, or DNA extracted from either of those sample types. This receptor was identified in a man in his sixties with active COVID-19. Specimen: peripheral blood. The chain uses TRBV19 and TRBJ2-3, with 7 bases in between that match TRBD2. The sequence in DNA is TGTGCCAGTAGTATAGACCCAGCGGGAAGCACAGATACGCAGTATTTT. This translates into CASSIDPAGSTDTQYF.